Presented here are 6 T cell receptor beta chains from one specimen sequenced in a study of T cell repertoires in aging, cancer and after chemotherapy. Multiplex touch-down PCR with TRB-A/B primers amplified rearranged V-D-J TRB sequences. Each CDR3 protein is one row after TCRdb ran MiXCR on the multiplex PCR reads. The repertoire consists of 3,200 or so distinct CDR3 sequences, with roughly 36% occurring once and the leading ten covering approximately 50%. TCR beta rearrangements were amplified from peripheral blood genomic DNA. Input material: blood. Receptors originate from a human donor in good health.

In this sample, this clonotype is medium-sized (0.01 to 0.1%). The chain combines TRBV12-3 or TRBV12-4 with TRBJ2-5; 9 nucleotides align to TRBD2. There are 15 residues in the CDR3. The J segment lost 5 bases and the V segment lost 3 bases, leaving 7 bases of the junction unmatched. As DNA, the CDR3 is TGTGCCAGCAGTTTCGCGCGGGGGGGCCGCGAGACCCAGTACTTC. This encodes CASSFARGGRETQYF.

With respect to this clonotype: This sequence may be a read error, since a much larger clone differs from it by one base. The V call is TRBV18, the J call TRBJ1-4; 9 bases are a match to TRBD1. CDR1 is KGHSH, CDR2 LQKENI, per germline. This CDR3 contains 15 residues. The CDR3 DNA is TGTGCCAGCTCACCACCCGGGACAGGGTATGAAAGACTGTTTTTT. Encoded protein: CASSPPGTGYERLFF.

The sample holds a few counts of this clonotype. The chain has TRBV12-3 or TRBV12-4 and TRBJ2-5; TRBD2 agrees at 7 bases. The CDR3 totals 14 residues. Losses at the gene ends were 7 bases for V and 5 bases for J; bases not matched to a gene: 10. CDR3 nucleotides: TGTGCCAGCACCTCGGCTAGCGGTGATGAGACCCAGTACTTC. This translates into CASTSASGDETQYF.

This clonotype was seen a handful of times. The J gene is TRBJ1-2, the V gene TRBV6-5; possible D gene TRBD1, 6 bases. In germline, CDR1 is MNHEY, CDR2 SVGAGI. The V gene lost 1 base and the J gene lost 5 bases, with 11 bases spanning the gap. The CDR3 covers 14 residues. The CDR3 DNA follows: TGTGCCAGCAGTTACTTGACAGGAGGATATGGCTACACCTTC. The encoded protein is CASSYLTGGYGYTF.

This chain connects TRBV5-6 to TRBJ1-4; D remains unclear. The germline V gene encodes CDR1 SGHDT and CDR2 YYEEEE. Trimming removed 2 bases from V and 7 bases from J, with 12 bases in between. The CDR3 has 14 amino acids. The CDR3 sequence: CASSFGAVSEKLFF. DNA of the CDR3: TGTGCCAGCAGCTTTGGAGCTGTTAGTGAAAAACTGTTTTTT.

V and J are TRBV29-1 and TRBJ2-2; 7 nucleotides match TRBD1. Germline CDR1 is SQVTM and CDR2 is ANQGSEA. The CDR3 has 13 residues. After removal of 6 bases from V and 8 bases from J, the junction contained 9 bases not matched to a gene. The CDR3 region is CSVLDRAGGELFF. CDR3 nucleotide sequence: TGCAGCGTCTTAGACAGGGCCGGGGGGGAGCTGTTTTTT.